Following are 30 T cell receptor beta chains from one sample sequenced in a study of blood T cell repertoires in COVID-19. TCRdb's table, derived via immunoSEQ multiplex PCR, lists solely in-frame clones and lacks some. This sample has 55,000 to 90,000 clones, with 91% found just once. Sequences were obtained from peripheral blood. The receptor set was obtained from a human donor with active COVID-19. The donor label of this sample is uncertain.

The gene calls are TRBV4-3 and TRBJ2-1; 7 bases line up with TRBD2. This CDR3 region has 14 residues. V was pared by 3 bases and J by 3 bases, with 2 bases of the junction left unmatched. Germline loops: CDR1 LGHNA, CDR2 YSLEER. CDR3 sequence (DNA): TGCGCCAGCAGCCAGGGGGGGAGCTACAATGAGCAGTTCTTC. As protein: CASSQGGSYNEQFF.

The V call is TRBV28, the J call TRBJ2-5; tentatively, D is TRBD1 (5 bases). The germline V gene has CDR1 MDHEN and CDR2 SYDVKM. This CDR3 contains 13 residues. V lost 4 bases and J 7 bases, leaving 13 bases between the germline ends. CDR3 amino acids: CASSSGIRGTQYF. In nucleotides, the CDR3 is TGTGCCAGCAGTTCAGGGATTAGGGGGACCCAGTACTTC.

This chain connects TRBV29-1 to TRBJ1-5; a weak D match, TRBD1 (6 bases). Trimming shortened V by 0 bases and J by 7 bases, and 13 bases separated the two germline ends. The germline V gene encodes CDR1 SQVTM and CDR2 ANQGSEA. There are 14 residues in the CDR3. The CDR3 sequence is CSVEDRGTGQPQHF. The CDR3 region has the DNA TGCAGCGTTGAAGATAGAGGAACAGGGCAGCCCCAGCATTTT. The variable domain in full, with the rest retrieved from reference TRBV29-1 and TRBJ1-5, is SAVISQKPSRDICQRGTSLTIQCQVDSQVTMMFWYRQQPGQSLTLIATANQGSEATYESGFVIDKFPISRPNLTFSTLTVSNMSPEDSSIYLCSVEDRGTGQPQHFGDGTRLSIL.

The chain uses TRBV3-1 (or the pseudogene TRBV3-2) and TRBJ2-1; D is possibly TRBD1 (5 bases). The CDR3 has 15 amino acids. V was pared by 0 bases and J by 8 bases, with 14 bases between. Germline CDR1 reads LGHDT; CDR2 reads YNNKEL (reference sequence). The CDR3 DNA follows: TGTGCCAGCAGCCAAGATTTCGGCAGGGTGGATGAGCAGTTCTTC. As protein: CASSQDFGRVDEQFF.

The chain carries TRBV7-3 and TRBJ2-2; TRBD1 aligns across 7 bases. The germline V gene encodes CDR1 SGHTA and CDR2 FQGTGA. V shed 5 bases, J shed 5 bases, and the junction held 8 bases outside the gene matches. The CDR3 sequence is 15 residues long. CDR3 nucleotides: TGTGCCAGCAGCCCGACGACAGGGTCAACCGGGGAGCTGTTTTTT. Its translation is CASSPTTGSTGELFF.

V is TRBV19 and J is TRBJ2-5; D call uncertain. The CDR3 contains 14 residues. V was trimmed by 1 base and J by 1 base, leaving 7 bases between them. From germline, CDR1 is LNHDA and CDR2 SQIVND (reference sequence). CDR3 nucleotide sequence: TGTGCCAGTAGTATAGTAACTACCCAAGAGACCCAGTACTTC. The encoded protein is CASSIVTTQETQYF.

This rearrangement joins TRBV6-2 or TRBV6-3 to TRBJ1-2; D gene ambiguous. V was pared by 5 bases and J by 6 bases, with 13 bases between. Germline V gives CDR1 MNHEY, CDR2 SVGEGT. The CDR3 runs to 13 residues. The CDR3 DNA reads as TGTGCCAGCAGTCCCTCGGGGAAAGATGGCTACACCTTC. This gives the protein CASSPSGKDGYTF.

This chain joins TRBV5-1 and TRBJ2-3; 10 nucleotides match TRBD2. Trimming removed 7 bases from V and 0 bases from J; junction bases left unmatched: 5. The CDR3 runs 15 residues. CDR1 is SGHRS and CDR2 is YFSETQ in the germline V gene. The CDR3 protein is CASRTTSGSTDTQYF. In DNA form, the CDR3 reads TGCGCCAGCCGAACGACTAGCGGGAGCACAGATACGCAGTATTTT.

V usage is TRBV7-3 and J usage is TRBJ1-1; no reliable D call. Germline lookup yields CDR1 SGHTA and CDR2 FQGTGA. The CDR3 spans 16 residues. V was clipped by 4 bases and J by 1 base, with 16 bases between them. The CDR3 loop is CASSSIGGDPNTEAFF. CDR3 coding DNA: TGTGCCAGCAGCTCAATAGGCGGGGATCCGAACACTGAAGCTTTCTTT. The variable domain in full, with the rest retrieved from reference TRBV7-3 and TRBJ1-1, is GAGVSQTPSNKVTEKGKYVELRCDPISGHTALYWYRQSLGQGPEFLIYFQGTGAADDSGLPNDRFFAVRPEGSVSTLKIQRTERGDSAVYLCASSSIGGDPNTEAFFGQGTRLTVV.

The CDR3: CASSLGGVDTEAFF. CDR3 DNA: TGTGCCAGCAGCTTAGGGGGGGTTGACACTGAAGCTTTCTTT. This rearrangement joins TRBV11-3 to TRBJ1-1, with TRBD1 as a possible D gene (5 bases). V lost 1 base and J 3 bases, leaving 9 bases between the germline ends. The germline V gene encodes CDR1 SGHNT and CDR2 YENEEA. There are 14 residues in the CDR3.

The V call is TRBV29-1, the J call TRBJ2-7; 11 bases match TRBD2. The CDR3 sequence is 15 residues long. V shed 3 bases, J shed 2 bases, and the junction held 6 bases outside the gene matches. CDR1 SQVTM and CDR2 ANQGSEA come from the germline V gene. DNA of the CDR3: TGCAGCGTTGAGGGGCTAGCGGGAGGTACCTACGAGCAGTACTTC. This translates into CSVEGLAGGTYEQYF.

The rearrangement joins TRBV28 to TRBJ1-5; TRBD1 might be the D (6 bases). The V gene lost 5 bases and the J gene lost 3 bases, with 14 bases spanning the gap. The length of the CDR3 is 15 residues. Germline V CDR1 and CDR2: MDHEN, SYDVKM. In nucleotides, the CDR3 is TGTGCCAGCAGTCCCCCGGACAGCATCAATCAGCCCCAGCATTTT. The encoded protein is CASSPPDSINQPQHF.

V gene TRBV28 combines with J gene TRBJ2-3; D is perhaps TRBD1 (8 bases). V was pared by 7 bases and J by 0 bases, with 20 bases between. The germline V gene encodes CDR1 MDHEN and CDR2 SYDVKM. The CDR3 is 17 residues long. CDR3 amino acids: CASTLGGDRISTDTQYF. The CDR3 DNA reads as TGTGCCAGCACCCTGGGGGGGGACAGGATTAGCACAGATACGCAGTATTTT.

The CDR3 DNA sequence: TGTGCCAGCATCCAGAGCGGGTACTTCACTGGAAACACCATATATTTT. This encodes CASIQSGYFTGNTIYF. The chain has TRBV28 and TRBJ1-3; D gene uncertain. Germline-derived CDR1 and CDR2 are MDHEN and SYDVKM. V was clipped by 7 bases and J by 2 bases, with 18 bases between them. This CDR3 contains 16 residues. Looking up the rest from reference TRBV28 and TRBJ1-3 gives the full variable domain: DVKVTQSSRYLVKRTGEKVFLECVQDMDHENMFWYRQDPGLGLRLIYFSYDVKMKEKGDIPEGYSVSREKKERFSLILESASTNQTSMYLCASIQSGYFTGNTIYFGEGSWLTVV.

The chain is built from TRBV6-1 and TRBJ2-5; the D gene is possibly TRBD2 (6 bases). Trimming pared 0 bases from V and 3 bases from J, leaving 8 bases between. CDR1 and CDR2 from the germline V gene are MNHNS and SASEGT. This CDR3 has 14 residues. The CDR3: CASSEAGGEETQYF. CDR3 nucleotides: TGTGCCAGCAGTGAAGCTGGCGGGGAAGAGACCCAGTACTTC.

This clone was counted once. The chain uses TRBV5-1 and TRBJ2-3; TRBD2 agrees at 9 bases. V lost 4 bases, J lost 6 bases, and 9 bases stayed unmatched. Looked up from germline, CDR1 is SGHRS and CDR2 is YFSETQ. The CDR3 sequence is 15 residues long. The CDR3 DNA reads TGCGCCAGCAGCACGGGTAGCGGGAGTGGGGATACGCAGTATTTT. It specifies CASSTGSGSGDTQYF.

This sequence joins TRBV6-1 and TRBJ2-5; 8 nucleotides align to TRBD2. After removal of 1 base from V and 6 bases from J, the junction contained 7 bases not matched to a gene. This CDR3 spans 15 amino acids. Germline CDR1 reads MNHNS; CDR2 reads SASEGT. The CDR3 DNA reads as TGTGCCAGCAGTGAAGGAAGCGGGAGTCTGAAGACCCAGTACTTC. Translating it yields CASSEGSGSLKTQYF.

The chain has TRBV11-2 and TRBJ1-1, with a weak D call TRBD1 (6 bases). V was trimmed by 5 bases and J by 7 bases, leaving 14 bases between them. CDR3 length: 13 amino acids. From germline, CDR1 is SGHAT and CDR2 FQNNGV. This chain's CDR3 is CASSKHRDNEAFF. In DNA form, the CDR3 reads TGTGCCAGCAGCAAGCACCGGGACAATGAAGCTTTCTTT.

This clone was seen only once. The chain is built from TRBV3-1 (or the pseudogene TRBV3-2) and TRBJ1-4, with 7 positions matching TRBD1. V shed 2 bases and J 3 bases; nucleotides not matched to a gene: 3. This CDR3 contains 15 residues. In germline, CDR1 is LGHDT, CDR2 YNNKEL (reference sequence). The CDR3 sequence: CASSQMGQPNEKLFF. Written as DNA, the CDR3 is TGTGCCAGCAGCCAAATGGGACAGCCTAATGAAAAACTGTTTTTT.

The chain couples TRBV5-5 to TRBJ2-2; TRBD2 matches 11 bases. Germline values: CDR1 SGHKS, CDR2 YYEKEE (reference sequence). V was pared by 3 bases and J by 2 bases, with 3 bases of the junction left unmatched. The CDR3 contains 16 residues. The CDR3 protein is CASSSGLAGNTGELFF. CDR3 bases: TGTGCCAGCAGCTCAGGACTAGCGGGTAACACCGGGGAGCTGTTTTTT. Using reference TRBV5-5 and TRBJ2-2 for the parts outside the CDR3, the full variable domain is DAGVTQSPTHLIKTRGQQVTLRCSPISGHKSVSWYQQVLGQGPQFIFQYYEKEERGRGNFPDRFSARQFPNYSSELNVNALLLGDSALYLCASSSGLAGNTGELFFGEGSRLTVL.

The chain uses TRBV24-1 and TRBJ2-1; the match to TRBD2 covers 12 bases. Germline CDR1 is KGHDR and CDR2 is SFDVKD. The length of the CDR3 is 15 residues. The V segment lost 4 bases and the J segment 10 bases; nucleotides outside the gene matches: 7. CDR3 in amino acids: CATSEAGLAGREQFF. DNA of the CDR3: TGTGCCACCAGTGAAGCAGGACTAGCGGGAAGAGAGCAGTTCTTC.

This sequence joins TRBV11-2 and TRBJ1-4; no definite D call. CDR1 is SGHAT and CDR2 is FQNNGV in the germline V gene. The CDR3 runs 14 residues. Trimming stripped 0 bases from V and 7 bases from J, with 9 bases between. CDR3 sequence (DNA): TGTGCCAGCAGCTTAGATCACGGAGGTGAAAAACTGTTTTTT. Translated: CASSLDHGGEKLFF.

The chain recombines TRBV28 with TRBJ2-2, with TRBD1 matching 10 bases. The CDR3 length is 17 residues. Losses at the gene ends were 4 bases for V and 5 bases for J; bases not matched to a gene: 10. Per the germline V gene, CDR1 is MDHEN and CDR2 is SYDVKM. Written as DNA, the CDR3 is TGTGCCAGCAGTTCGTCAGGGACAGGGGCGATAACCGGGGAGCTGTTTTTT. Its protein product is CASSSSGTGAITGELFF.

The chain uses TRBV19 and TRBJ2-7; 8 nucleotides agree with TRBD1. The J segment lost 3 bases and the V segment lost 4 bases, leaving 5 bases of the junction unmatched. The CDR3 runs to 14 residues. Germline V gives CDR1 LNHDA, CDR2 SQIVND (reference sequence). The CDR3 bases are TGTGCCAGTAGTAAGGGGGGACAGGACTACGAGCAGTACTTC. Protein product: CASSKGGQDYEQYF.

The J gene is TRBJ2-5, the V gene TRBV4-3; TRBD2 is a possible D gene (5 bases). This CDR3 comprises 14 residues. In germline, CDR1 is LGHNA, CDR2 YSLEER. Trimming took 0 bases from V and 7 from J, leaving 12 bases between them. CDR3 amino acids: CASSQEAREGTQYF. CDR3 DNA: TGCGCCAGCAGCCAAGAGGCCCGTGAGGGGACCCAGTACTTC.

This clone was detected once. V is TRBV24-1 and J is TRBJ1-5; D possibly corresponds to TRBD1 (5 bases). The CDR3 extends over 14 amino acids. Germline CDR1 reads KGHDR; CDR2 reads SFDVKD. V lost 3 bases, J lost 9 bases, and 14 bases lay in between. The CDR3: CATSDGAALRPQHF. CDR3 DNA sequence: TGTGCCACCAGTGATGGGGCAGCTCTCAGGCCCCAGCATTTT.

The V and J genes are TRBV5-1 and TRBJ2-1; D is undetermined. The CDR3 covers 15 residues. V was cut by 3 bases and J by 0 bases, with 10 bases left in between. Germline V CDR1 and CDR2: SGHRS, YFSETQ. The chain's CDR3 is CASSSSLSSYNEQFF. CDR3 nucleotide sequence: TGCGCCAGCAGCTCATCCCTGAGCTCCTACAATGAGCAGTTCTTC.

The rearrangement uses TRBV19 and TRBJ1-4; 8 nucleotides align to TRBD1. The CDR3 is 16 residues long. V shed 3 bases and J 3 bases; nucleotides not matched to a gene: 6. Germline values: CDR1 LNHDA, CDR2 SQIVND (reference sequence). In DNA form, the CDR3 reads TGTGCCAGTAGTATTCGCAGGGGGCTGCCTAATGAAAAACTGTTTTTT. Encoded protein: CASSIRRGLPNEKLFF.

The chain joins TRBV19 to TRBJ2-5, with D possibly matching TRBD1 (6 bases). The germline V gene has CDR1 LNHDA and CDR2 SQIVND (reference sequence). Trimming took 9 bases from V and 1 from J, leaving 15 bases between them. The CDR3 is 14 amino acids. The CDR3 sequence: CASRRGGGQETQYF. For the CDR3, the DNA is TGTGCCAGCCGCAGGGGTGGGGGCCAAGAGACCCAGTACTTC. Drawing the rest from reference TRBV19 and TRBJ2-5, the complete variable domain is DGGITQSPKYLFRKEGQNVTLSCEQNLNHDAMYWYRQDPGQGLRLIYYSQIVNDFQKGDIAEGYSVSREKKESFPLTVTSAQKNPTAFYLCASRRGGGQETQYFGPGTRLLVL.

The rearrangement uses TRBV4-3 and TRBJ1-5; TRBD1 agrees at 10 bases. In germline, CDR1 is LGHNA, CDR2 YSLEER. With V trimmed by 3 bases and J by 6 bases, 5 bases remained unmatched. CDR3 length: 15 residues. The CDR3 spells CASSHTTGGVQPQHF. The CDR3 DNA sequence: TGCGCCAGCAGCCATACGACAGGGGGCGTTCAGCCCCAGCATTTT.